These 10 T cell receptor beta chains share one sample of origin, sequenced in a study of control samples from healthy donors and cancer patients. Measured with immunoSEQ multiplex PCR; TCRdb has only the in-frame clones, and not every one. The sample carries 61,000 or so clones, roughly 89% recorded once. Sequencing used PBMCs. The receptor source for this set is a man in his fifties or sixties with colorectal cancer.

The genes are TRBV9 and TRBJ1-3, with D tentatively TRBD1 (6 bases). V lost 0 bases and J 1 base, leaving 11 bases between the germline ends. CDR3 length equals 16 residues. The germline V gene has CDR1 SGDLS and CDR2 YYNGEE. The CDR3 loop is CASSVGGGLSGNTIYF. The CDR3 DNA reads TGTGCCAGCAGCGTAGGCGGGGGGCTATCTGGAAACACCATATATTTT.

There are a few counts of this clone. The chain employs TRBV2 and TRBJ1-1; D remains unclear. The CDR3 runs 14 residues. Germline loops: CDR1 SNHLY, CDR2 FYNNEI. Trimming removed 7 bases from V and 0 bases from J, with 12 bases in between. For the CDR3, the DNA is TGTGCCAGCAACCCTACGGGATTGAACACTGAAGCTTTCTTT. Translating it yields CASNPTGLNTEAFF.

The CDR3 reads CASRGGGPAAALHF. CDR3 DNA sequence: TGTGCCAGCAGGGGGGGAGGCCCGGCGGCAGCCCTCCACTTT. The chain is built from TRBV2 and TRBJ1-6, with a weak D call TRBD1 (5 bases). Germline V gene lookup returns CDR1 SNHLY and CDR2 FYNNEI. CDR3 length equals 14 residues. V was shortened by 6 bases and J by 14 bases, with 20 bases between the two germline ends.

On this clone itself: The sample has other DNA sequences that encode this CDR3 too. V usage is TRBV11-3 and J usage is TRBJ2-7, with D perhaps matching TRBD1 (7 bases). CDR1 SGHNT and CDR2 YENEEA come from the germline V gene. With 5 bases removed from V and 0 bases from J, the gap between germline ends came to 20 bases. CDR3 size: 17 residues. In nucleotides, the CDR3 is TGTGCCAGCAGCAAAGGGGGTGCAGGGGGGAGCTCCTACGAGCAGTACTTC. Amino acids: CASSKGGAGGSSYEQYF. The full variable domain, its missing parts supplied by reference TRBV11-3 and TRBJ2-7, is EAGVVQSPRYKIIEKKQPVAFWCNPISGHNTLYWYLQNLGQGPELLIRYENEEAVDDSQLPKDRFSAERLKGVDSTLKIQPAELGDSAVYLCASSKGGAGGSSYEQYFGPGTRLTVT.

About this clone itself: The sample has other DNA sequences that encode this CDR3 too. The J gene is TRBJ2-7, the V gene TRBV12-5; maybe TRBD2 (6 bases). V lost 5 bases and J lost 5, with 16 bases in between. The CDR3 runs to 14 residues. Germline V CDR1 and CDR2: LGHNT, FRNRAP. CDR3 protein: CASGPPRDFNEQYF. The CDR3 DNA is TGTGCTAGTGGTCCCCCCCGGGACTTCAACGAGCAGTACTTC.

The rearrangement links TRBV7-9 to TRBJ2-5, with 11 bases matching TRBD2. V trimming: 5 bases; J trimming: 2 bases; junction bases outside the gene matches: 4. Germline loops: CDR1 SEHNR, CDR2 FQNEAQ (reference sequence). This CDR3 is 15 amino acids long. This CDR3 is CASSLLAGEQETQYF. CDR3 DNA sequence: TGTGCCAGCAGCCTACTAGCGGGGGAACAAGAGACCCAGTACTTC.

The chain employs TRBV27 and TRBJ2-7; TRBD2 matches 8 bases. The V segment lost 5 bases and the J segment 2 bases; nucleotides outside the gene matches: 5. Germline-derived CDR1 and CDR2 are MNHEY and SMNVEV (reference sequence). The CDR3 totals 14 residues. CDR3 region: CASSPGGVPYEQYF. CDR3 coding DNA: TGTGCCAGCAGTCCCGGGGGGGTCCCCTACGAGCAGTACTTC.

The chain uses TRBV9 and TRBJ2-2; D is perhaps TRBD1 (5 bases). Germline CDR1 and CDR2: SGDLS and YYNGEE. This CDR3 comprises 13 residues. The V and J ends lost 5 bases and 0 bases respectively, with 5 bases between them. CDR3 sequence reads: CASRTANTGELFF. The CDR3 bases are TGTGCCAGCAGGACAGCGAACACCGGGGAGCTGTTTTTT.

The genes are TRBV6-5 and TRBJ2-7; D not certain. The V end was cut by 6 bases, the J end by 2 bases, with 11 bases between. From germline, CDR1 is MNHEY and CDR2 SVGAGI. The CDR3 sequence is 13 residues long. The CDR3 region has the DNA TGTGCCAGCAGGTCGGACCCAGCCTACGAGCAGTACTTC. Residues: CASRSDPAYEQYF.

The chain recombines TRBV6-5 with TRBJ2-7, with a possible D match to TRBD1 (5 bases). Germline-derived CDR1 and CDR2 are MNHEY and SVGAGI. Trimming took 2 bases from V and 3 from J, leaving 14 bases between them. The CDR3 sequence is 15 residues long. In DNA form, the CDR3 reads TGTGCCAGCAGTTACGACAGAGCCCTGCTCTACGAGCAGTACTTC. It yields the protein CASSYDRALLYEQYF.